This T cell receptor (beta chain) was identified during a study of regulatory T cells in long-lasting Graves disease. Study results and caveats: Among persistent patients, a larger number of public clonotypes were shared (about 3,000) than among newly diagnosed patients (roughly 910).

The CDR3 runs to 14 residues. Germline V gene sequence: CDR1 MDHEN, CDR2 SYDVKM. The V and J ends lost 5 bases and 8 bases respectively, with 15 bases between them. Time point in this sample: newly diagnosed GD, antithyroid drugs for less than 3 months. Preparation of the TCR library used RNA extracted from PBMCs. On this clonotype: Its target is not known.

Researchers made TCR beta libraries by using iRepertoire HTBI primers and running Arm-PCR on CDR3 regions. MiXCR, applied by TCRdb to the multiplex PCR reads, yields one record per CDR3 protein. The table lists hundreds of thousands of distinct CDR3 sequences, 18% of them singletons, with about 36% in the top ten. V is TRBV28 and J is TRBJ2-2, with TRBD2 as a possible D gene (6 bases). The material was peripheral blood mononuclear cells (PBMCs), obtained at new diagnosis, from a patient treated with antithyroid drugs. This clonotype was obtained from a female donor with Graves disease. The CDR3 DNA reads as TGTGCCAGCAGTGACGGGGACGGAGGGGGGGAGCTGTTTTTT. It specifies CASSDGDGGGELFF.